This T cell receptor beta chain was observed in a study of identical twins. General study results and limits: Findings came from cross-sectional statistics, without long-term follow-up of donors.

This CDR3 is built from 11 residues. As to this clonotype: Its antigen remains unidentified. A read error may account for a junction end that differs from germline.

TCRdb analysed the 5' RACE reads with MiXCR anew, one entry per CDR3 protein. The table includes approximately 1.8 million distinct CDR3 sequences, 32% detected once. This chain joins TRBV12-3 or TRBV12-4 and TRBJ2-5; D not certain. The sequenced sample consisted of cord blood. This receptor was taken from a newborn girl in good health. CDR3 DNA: TGTGCCAGCAGCTTCCGAGAGACCCACTACTTC. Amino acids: CASSFRETHYF.